This passage covers 4 T cell receptor beta chains from one sample sequenced in a study of T cells in Graves' hyperthyroidism and ophthalmopathy. Amplified regions were TCR beta CDR3 sequences from RNA transcripts. Initially, a first-round RT-PCR of the TCR CDR3 employed the HTBI primer set. TCRdb called the multiplex PCR reads again in MiXCR, with one record for every CDR3 protein. The sample holds 250,000 to 300,000 distinct CDR3 sequences, roughly 15% seen once. Sequenced material: blood. Source of these receptors: a woman between 40 and 55 years old with Graves' hyperthyroidism that later progressed to Graves' ophthalmopathy.

This chain links TRBV12-3 or TRBV12-4 with TRBJ2-7, with D hard to call. V gave up 4 bases and J gave up 6 bases, with 10 bases separating them. The CDR3 covers 12 residues. The CDR3 spells CASSSVYGEQYF. CDR3 sequence (DNA): TGTGCCAGCAGTTCGGTGTACGGCGAGCAGTACTTC.

This clonotype appeared many times. This chain uses TRBV4-1 with TRBJ2-3; 7 bases match TRBD1. CDR1 and CDR2 (germline): MGHRA, YSYEKL. Germline trimming cut 6 bases from V and 1 base from J; bases unmatched to any gene: 7. CDR3 length: 15 residues. The CDR3 DNA reads as TGCGCCAGCAGTCCGGACAGGATCGGCACAGATACGCAGTATTTT. This codes for CASSPDRIGTDTQYF.

This clonotype was seen repeatedly, ten times or more. The chain uses TRBV5-1 and TRBJ2-3; unclear D gene. The CDR3 is 13 residues long. V was trimmed by 1 base and J by 6 bases, leaving 9 bases between them. The germline gives CDR1 SGHRS, CDR2 YFSETQ. In nucleotides, the CDR3 is TGCGCCAGCAGCTTGCAAGATAAGGATACGCAGTATTTT. The encoded protein is CASSLQDKDTQYF.

For this clonotype: This may come from a read error, since a much larger clone is one base off. This is likely a read error, given that the CDR3 carries no conserved phenylalanine or tryptophan at its end. The chain employs TRBV10-3 and TRBJ1-6; possibly TRBD1 for D (5 bases). The CDR3 covers 19 residues. CDR1 and CDR2 from the germline V gene are ENHRY and SYGVKD. V lost 6 bases and J lost 0, with 21 bases in between. The CDR3: CAISRLLPGTSSYNSPLHV. The CDR3 DNA sequence: TGTGCCATCAGCCGCCTATTGCCAGGGACGAGCTCCTATAATTCACCCCTCCACGTT.